Below are 10 T cell receptor beta chains sequenced from a single sample in a study of blood T cells in healthy people across ages. For the second PCR, which ran for about 6 to 11 cycles, a sample-barcoded 5' primer and a J-beta primer mix were used. Using its own MiXCR run on the 5' RACE reads, TCRdb lists one record per CDR3 protein. The data hold 750,000 to 1,000,000 distinct CDR3 sequences, with roughly 28% observed a single time. The same sample was also studied in work on T cells of mothers and their children.

Sequencing was performed on blood. These receptors were collected from a woman in her thirties or forties in good health.

For this clonotype: A much more abundant neighbour one base away suggests this may be a read error. The rearrangement joins TRBV4-1 to TRBJ2-1; TRBD2 might be the D (5 bases). CDR3 length: 17 amino acids. Trimming removed 0 bases at V and 8 bases at J, with 20 bases between. From germline, CDR1 is MGHRA and CDR2 YSYEKL. CDR3 sequence: CASSQDGLLRVGDEQFF. The CDR3 region has the DNA TGCGCCAGCAGCCAAGATGGGCTATTGAGGGTCGGGGATGAGCAGTTCTTC.

This clonotype has at least ten counts. The V and J genes are TRBV7-2 and TRBJ1-5; TRBD1 aligns across 7 bases. V was pared by 6 bases and J by 3 bases, with 5 bases of the junction left unmatched. The CDR3 spans 14 residues. Germline CDR1 is SGHTA and CDR2 is FQGNSA. As DNA, the CDR3 is TGTGCCAGCAGTACGGGACAGCTCAATCAGCCCCAGCATTTT. Encoded protein: CASSTGQLNQPQHF.

In this sample, this clonotype turned up many times. The V call is TRBV7-3, the J call TRBJ2-7; TRBD1 matches at 7 bases. Trimming at V came to 5 bases and at J to 1 base, leaving 11 bases not matched to a gene. This CDR3 contains 16 residues. Germline V gives CDR1 SGHTA, CDR2 FQGTGA. The chain's CDR3 is CASSLKPGQRSYEQYF. CDR3 in DNA: TGTGCCAGCAGCCTAAAGCCGGGACAGAGATCCTACGAGCAGTACTTC.

Concerning this clonotype: This may come from a read error, since a much larger clone is one base off. V gene TRBV5-1 combines with J gene TRBJ2-1; possible D gene TRBD1, 6 bases. The germline CDR1 and CDR2 sequences are SGHRS and YFSETQ. Between the trimmed V and J ends, which lost 4 bases and 8 bases, there was a span of 22 bases. The CDR3 has 16 amino acids. The CDR3 DNA follows: TGCGCCAGCAGCCTACAGGGTCGGAGACTTTACGATGAGCAGTTCTTC. This codes for CASSLQGRRLYDEQFF.

This clonotype was recorded a few times. V and J are TRBV20-1 and TRBJ2-1; 12 bases fit TRBD2. Trimming removed 5 bases from V and 5 bases from J; junction bases left unmatched: 4. Germline CDR1 and CDR2: DFQATT and SNEGSKA (reference sequence). The CDR3 is 14 amino acids. For the CDR3, the DNA is TGCAGTGCTGGACTAGCGGGGAGACACAATGAGCAGTTCTTC. Translated, it gives CSAGLAGRHNEQFF.

A remark on this clonotype: A junction end diverges from the germline sequence, so it may reflect a read error. The rearrangement uses TRBV27 and TRBJ2-1; D possibly corresponds to TRBD1 (6 bases). The CDR3 totals 16 residues. From germline, CDR1 is MNHEY and CDR2 SMNVEV (reference sequence). The CDR3 here is CAGSFSRGSSYNEQFF. CDR3 bases: TGTGCCGGCAGTTTTTCTAGGGGGAGCTCCTACAATGAGCAGTTCTTC.

This clonotype was recorded a few times. This sequence joins TRBV12-3 or TRBV12-4 and TRBJ2-3, with 8 nucleotides matching TRBD2. The CDR3 totals 16 residues. V lost 5 bases to trimming and J lost 2 bases; unmatched junction nucleotides: 9. The DNA for the CDR3 is TGTGCCAGCAGTCCCCCGGGTAGCGGGGACACAGATACGCAGTATTTT. Translating it yields CASSPPGSGDTDTQYF.

This clonotype was detected only a few times. This rearrangement joins TRBV14 to TRBJ1-1, with TRBD1 identical over 7 bases. There are 16 residues in the CDR3. Germline values: CDR1 SGHDN, CDR2 FVKESK. The V and J ends lost 4 bases and 4 bases, in that order; junction bases with no gene match: 12. The CDR3 nucleotides read TGTGCCAGCAGCCCCCGAACAGGGGTGGCGGTCACTGAAGCTTTCTTT. This gives the protein CASSPRTGVAVTEAFF. Supplemented by reference TRBV14 and TRBJ1-1, the full variable domain reads EAGVTQFPSHSVIEKGQTVTLRCDPISGHDNLYWYRRVMGKEIKFLLHFVKESKQDESGMPNNRFLAERTGGTYSTLKVQPAELEDSGVYFCASSPRTGVAVTEAFFGQGTRLTVV.

About this clonotype itself: This may come from a read error, since a much larger clone is one base off. Here the CDR3 reads CASGLEGSSGANVLTF. The CDR3, as DNA: TGCGCCAGCGGCTTGGAGGGGAGCTCTGGGGCCAACGTCCTGACTTTC. This chain links TRBV5-1 with TRBJ2-6, with a tentative D call TRBD2 (6 bases). CDR3 length equals 16 residues. Germline V lookup: CDR1 SGHRS, CDR2 YFSETQ.

V usage is TRBV7-6 and J usage is TRBJ2-2; D assignment may be TRBD1 or TRBD2 (5 bases each). The CDR3 totals 15 residues. V shed 1 base and J shed 7 bases, with 13 bases lying between them. The V gene's germline CDR1 is SGHVS and CDR2 FNYEAQ. The CDR3 loop reads CASSLVGPVDGELFF. CDR3 bases: TGTGCCAGCAGCTTAGTGGGACCAGTTGACGGGGAGCTGTTTTTT.